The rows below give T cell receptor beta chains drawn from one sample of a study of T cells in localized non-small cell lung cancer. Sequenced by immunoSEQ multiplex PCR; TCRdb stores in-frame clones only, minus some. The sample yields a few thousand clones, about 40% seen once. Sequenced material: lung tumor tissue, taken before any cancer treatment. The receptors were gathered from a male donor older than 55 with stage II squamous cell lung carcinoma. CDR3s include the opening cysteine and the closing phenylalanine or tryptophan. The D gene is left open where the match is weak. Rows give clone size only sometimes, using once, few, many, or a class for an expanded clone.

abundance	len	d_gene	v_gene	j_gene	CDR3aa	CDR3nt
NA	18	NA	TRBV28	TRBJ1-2	CASSFRPGRSPANYGYTF	TGTGCCAGCAGTTTTAGGCCAGGTCGGTCCCCCGCTAACTATGGCTACACCTTC
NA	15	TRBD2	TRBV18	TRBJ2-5	CASSPSSGSAWTQYF	TGTGCCAGCTCACCATCTAGCGGGTCCGCGTGGACCCAGTACTTC
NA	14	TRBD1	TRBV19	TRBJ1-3	CATLGQGAGNTIYF	TGTGCCACCCTGGGACAGGGGGCGGGAAACACCATATATTTT
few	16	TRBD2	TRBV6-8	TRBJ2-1	CASRWTSGPSYNEQFF	TGTGCCAGCAGGTGGACTAGCGGTCCCTCCTACAATGAGCAGTTCTTC
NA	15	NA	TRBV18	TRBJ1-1	CASSPPSIPGTEAFF	TGTGCCAGCTCACCACCGTCCATTCCGGGCACTGAAGCTTTCTTT
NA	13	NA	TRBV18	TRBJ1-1	CASSSTAYTEAFF	TGTGCCAGCTCATCGACGGCTTACACTGAAGCTTTCTTT
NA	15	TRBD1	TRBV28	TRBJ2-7	CASRTLGQGAYEQYF	TGTGCCAGCAGGACCTTGGGACAGGGGGCTTACGAGCAGTACTTC
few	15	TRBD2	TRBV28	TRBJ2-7	CASSTPAGGSYEQYF	TGTGCCAGCAGTACACCAGCGGGGGGTTCCTACGAGCAGTACTTC
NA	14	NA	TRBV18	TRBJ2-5	CASSPLRMEETQYF	TGTGCCAGCTCACCACTCAGGATGGAGGAGACCCAGTACTTC
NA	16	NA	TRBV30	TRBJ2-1	CAWSALSGSRYNEQFF	TGTGCCTGGAGTGCCCTCAGCGGGTCCAGGTACAATGAGCAGTTCTTC
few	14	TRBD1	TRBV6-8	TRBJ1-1	CASRGEQGALRAFF	TGTGCCAGCCGGGGGGAGCAGGGGGCCTTGCGGGCTTTCTTT
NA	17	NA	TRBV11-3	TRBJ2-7	CASSLPRGRGRTYEQYF	TGTGCCAGCAGCCTTCCCCGGGGCCGGGGGCGAACCTACGAGCAGTACTTC
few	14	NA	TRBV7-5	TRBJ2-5	CASSLGDLQETQYF	TGTGCCAGCAGCCTCGGGGACCTACAAGAGACCCAGTACTTC
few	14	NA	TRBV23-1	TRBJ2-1	CASRMETSTNEQFF	TGCGCCAGCAGAATGGAAACTTCGACCAATGAGCAGTTCTTC
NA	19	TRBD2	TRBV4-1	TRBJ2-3	CASSQAIPGLAGATDTQYF	TGCGCCAGCAGCCAAGCTATCCCGGGACTAGCGGGAGCCACAGATACGCAGTATTTT
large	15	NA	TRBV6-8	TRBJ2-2	CASSDSSQGGGELFF	TGTGCCAGCAGTGACTCAAGCCAGGGAGGAGGGGAGCTGTTTTTT
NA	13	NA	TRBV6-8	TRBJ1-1	CASSWGAGTEAFF	TGTGCCAGTTCCTGGGGGGCAGGCACTGAAGCTTTCTTT
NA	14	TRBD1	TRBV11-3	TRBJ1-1	CASSRQGVISEAFF	TGTGCCAGCAGCCGTCAGGGGGTTATCTCTGAAGCTTTCTTT
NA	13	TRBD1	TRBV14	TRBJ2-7	CASSRGTGGEQYF	TGTGCCAGCAGCCGCGGGACAGGGGGCGAGCAGTACTTC
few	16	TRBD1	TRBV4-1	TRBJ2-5	CASSFPTGQGRETQYF	TGCGCCAGCAGCTTTCCCACGGGACAGGGACGAGAGACCCAGTACTTC
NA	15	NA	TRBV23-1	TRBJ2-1	CASGKGDSSYNEQFF	TGCGCCAGCGGTAAGGGCGATAGCTCCTACAATGAGCAGTTCTTC
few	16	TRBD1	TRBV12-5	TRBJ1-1	CASQRPTGAVATEAFF	TGTGCTAGCCAAAGGCCCACAGGGGCGGTGGCCACTGAAGCTTTCTTT
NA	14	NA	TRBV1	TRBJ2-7	CASSSGTSSHEQYF	TGCGCCAGCAGTTCCGGGACTAGCTCCCACGAGCAGTACTTC
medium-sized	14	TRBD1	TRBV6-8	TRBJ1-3	CASWTGGTGNTIYF	TGTGCCAGCTGGACAGGGGGAACTGGAAACACCATATATTTT
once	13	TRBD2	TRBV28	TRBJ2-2	CATKRENTGELFF	TGTGCCACCAAGCGGGAAAACACCGGGGAGCTGTTTTTT
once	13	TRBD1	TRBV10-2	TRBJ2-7	CASSLTGGYEQYF	TGCGCCAGCAGTTTGACAGGGGGCTACGAGCAGTACTTC
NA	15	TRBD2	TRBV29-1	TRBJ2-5	CSVARAGGSMGTQYF	TGCAGCGTTGCGAGAGCGGGAGGCTCCATGGGGACCCAGTACTTC
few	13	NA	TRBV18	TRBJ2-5	CASSAQGGETQYF	TGTGCCAGCTCAGCACAGGGTGGCGAGACCCAGTACTTC
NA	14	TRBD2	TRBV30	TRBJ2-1	CAFQGTNGWSEQFF	TGTGCCTTCCAAGGGACTAACGGATGGTCGGAGCAGTTCTTC
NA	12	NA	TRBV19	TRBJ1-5	CATGRIYQPQHF	TGTGCCACTGGACGGATATATCAGCCCCAGCATTTT
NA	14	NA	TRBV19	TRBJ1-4	CASSPGGTNEKLFF	TGTGCCAGTAGCCCTGGGGGAACTAATGAAAAACTGTTTTTT
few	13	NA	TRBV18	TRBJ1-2	CASSPRDGYGYTF	TGTGCCAGCTCACCAAGGGATGGCTATGGCTACACCTTC
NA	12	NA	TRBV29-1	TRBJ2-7	CSVLGAVYEQYF	TGCAGCGTATTAGGGGCGGTCTACGAGCAGTACTTC
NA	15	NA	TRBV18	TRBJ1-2	CASSPEGQGLYGYTF	TGTGCCAGCTCACCCGAGGGGCAGGGCCTATATGGCTACACCTTC
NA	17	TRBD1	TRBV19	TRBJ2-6	CASSRPGQGSGVNVLTF	TGTGCCAGTAGTCGTCCAGGACAGGGATCTGGGGTCAACGTCCTGACTTTC
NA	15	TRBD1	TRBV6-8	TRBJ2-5	CASSLAGTGKETQYF	TGTGCCAGCAGTTTGGCCGGGACAGGGAAAGAGACCCAGTACTTC
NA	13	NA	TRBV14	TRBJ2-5	CASSQRPRETQYF	TGTGCCAGCAGCCAACGACCGCGGGAGACCCAGTACTTC
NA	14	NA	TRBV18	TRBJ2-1	CASSYDRNNNEQFF	TGTGCCAGCTCCTACGACCGAAATAACAATGAGCAGTTCTTC
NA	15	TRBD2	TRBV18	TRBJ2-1	CASSSLAGGNNEQFF	TGTGCCAGCTCATCTCTAGCGGGAGGTAACAATGAGCAGTTCTTC
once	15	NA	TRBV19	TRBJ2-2	CASSPDYRTIGELFF	TGTGCCAGTTCGCCGGATTACAGGACGATCGGGGAGCTGTTTTTT
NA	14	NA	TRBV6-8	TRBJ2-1	CASSSATTYNEQFF	TGTGCCAGCAGTTCCGCGACTACCTACAATGAGCAGTTCTTC
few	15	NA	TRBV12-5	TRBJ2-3	CASRQRLGGTDTQYF	TGTGCCAGCCGCCAAAGACTCGGGGGCACAGATACGCAGTATTTT
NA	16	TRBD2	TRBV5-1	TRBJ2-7	CASSLGGLAGENEQYF	TGCGCCAGCAGCTTGGGAGGACTAGCGGGAGAGAACGAGCAGTACTTC
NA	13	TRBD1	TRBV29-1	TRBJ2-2	CSVSDRDFRELFF	TGCAGCGTTTCGGACAGGGATTTCCGGGAGCTGTTTTTT
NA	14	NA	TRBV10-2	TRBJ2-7	CASSEPHVSRRQYF	TGCGCCAGCAGTGAGCCCCATGTGAGCAGGAGGCAGTACTTC
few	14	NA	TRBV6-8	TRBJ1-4	CASSFGLLNEKLFF	TGTGCCAGCAGTTTCGGCCTGCTTAATGAAAAACTGTTTTTT